Reported below is one T cell receptor (beta chain). These data come from a study of blood T cell repertoires in COVID-19. CDR1 and CDR2 from the germline V gene are GTSNPN and SVGIG (reference sequence). Trimming left V 2 bases short and J 4 bases short, with 26 bases between. The CDR3 extends over 18 amino acids. Libraries were prepared by immunoSEQ multiplex PCR; TCRdb keeps only in-frame clonotypes and omits some of them. The sample has a few hundred thousand clones; 90% are singletons. The sequence came from a woman aged 55-69 years with COVID-19, enrolled during active disease. Material for sequencing was peripheral blood. This rearrangement joins TRBV30 to TRBJ1-1; D might be TRBD1 (5 bases). CDR3 sequence reads: CAWSPPGRGARIGTEAFF. The CDR3 coding sequence is TGTGCCTGGAGTCCTCCCGGACGTGGGGCGAGAATTGGCACTGAAGCTTTCTTT.